This T cell receptor (beta chain) emerged from a study of shared clonotypes between healthy human individuals. About the research overall: Per donor, CD8 memory used one plate, CD8 naive used two, CD4 memory used three and CD4 naive used three. The study, taken as a whole, reports: Estimated clonotype richness was generally higher in naive than memory subsets. Clonotype sharing across a few donors was observed for around 5% of naive CD4 clonotypes.

Remarks on this clone: Its antigen is unknown.

Trimming took 7 bases from V and 7 from J, leaving 19 bases between them. The CDR3 runs to 15 residues. Per germline, CDR1 ENHRY and CDR2 SYGVKD. Generated by immunoSEQ multiplex PCR, the TCRdb table keeps only in-frame clones and is missing some. The data hold approximately 340,000 clones, with about 70% observed a single time. This sequence joins TRBV10-3 and TRBJ2-2; perhaps TRBD2 as D (6 bases). This TCR was sampled from a man aged 25 to 40 in good health. The sample taken for sequencing was memory CD4+ T cells sorted from blood. The subset: CD45RA-negative fraction. The CDR3: CAINSIPTGVGELFF. CDR3 sequence (DNA): TGTGCCATCAACTCGATTCCCACGGGGGTCGGGGAGCTGTTTTTT.